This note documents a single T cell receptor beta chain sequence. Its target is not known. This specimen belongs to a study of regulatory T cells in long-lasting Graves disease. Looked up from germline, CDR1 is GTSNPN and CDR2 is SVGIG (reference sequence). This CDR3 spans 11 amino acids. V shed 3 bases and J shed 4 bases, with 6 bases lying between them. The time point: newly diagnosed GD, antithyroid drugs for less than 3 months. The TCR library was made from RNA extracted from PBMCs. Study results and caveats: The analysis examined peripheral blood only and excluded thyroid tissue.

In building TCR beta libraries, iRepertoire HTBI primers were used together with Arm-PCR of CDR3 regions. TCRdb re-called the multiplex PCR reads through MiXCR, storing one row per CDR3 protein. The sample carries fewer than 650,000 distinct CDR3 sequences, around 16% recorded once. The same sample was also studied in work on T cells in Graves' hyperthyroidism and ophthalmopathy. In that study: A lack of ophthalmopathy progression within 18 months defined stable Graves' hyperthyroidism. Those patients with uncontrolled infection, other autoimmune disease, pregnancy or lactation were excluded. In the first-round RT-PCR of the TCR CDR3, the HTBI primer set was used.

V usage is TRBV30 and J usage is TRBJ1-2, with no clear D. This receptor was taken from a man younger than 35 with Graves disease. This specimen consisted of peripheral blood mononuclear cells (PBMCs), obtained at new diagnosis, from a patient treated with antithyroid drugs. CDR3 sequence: CAWSGSYGYTF. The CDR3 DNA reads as TGTGCCTGGAGCGGGTCCTATGGCTACACCTTC.